Presented here are 17 T cell receptor beta chains from one specimen sequenced in a study of identical twins. TCRdb re-called the 5' RACE reads through MiXCR, storing one row per CDR3 protein. The table has roughly 250,000 distinct CDR3 sequences, roughly 7.5% seen once. Another study also made use of these data, one on yellow fever vaccine responses in identical twins.

Sequencing was performed on CD8+ T cells sorted from blood. All receptors come from a woman between 18 and 29 years old in good health.

This clonotype was seen more than once but under ten times. The V call is TRBV27, the J call TRBJ2-7; D remains ambiguous. CDR1 is MNHEY and CDR2 is SMNVEV in the germline V gene (reference sequence). This CDR3 is 13 amino acids long. Trimming stripped 4 bases from V and 6 bases from J, with 13 bases between. The CDR3 reads CASSSHPFGEQYV. In DNA, the CDR3 is TGTGCCAGCAGTTCCCACCCCTTTGGCGAGCAGTACGTC.

This clonotype was found a few times. The chain combines TRBV7-9 with TRBJ1-4; 8 bases line up with TRBD1. The CDR3 has 15 residues. V lost 4 bases to trimming and J lost 8 bases; unmatched junction nucleotides: 9. Germline CDR1 and CDR2: SEHNR and FQNEAQ (reference sequence). The CDR3 region has the DNA TGTGCCAGCAGCTCACCGGACAGGGCCTTCGAAAAACTGTTTTTT. This codes for CASSSPDRAFEKLFF.

This clonotype was seen repeatedly, ten times or more. V usage is TRBV11-2 and J usage is TRBJ2-7; 14 positions match TRBD2. V was pared by 5 bases and J by 0 bases, with 3 bases of the junction left unmatched. The CDR3 extends over 16 amino acids. CDR1 and CDR2 from the germline V gene are SGHAT and FQNNGV. Here the CDR3 reads CASSPGTSGGSYEQYV. Here the CDR3 DNA reads TGTGCCAGCAGCCCAGGGACTAGCGGGGGCTCCTACGAGCAGTACGTC.

This clonotype was seen many times. The CDR3 sequence is CAIRSPGGDTEAFF. The CDR3 bases are TGTGCCATCAGAAGCCCCGGAGGGGACACTGAAGCTTTCTTT. The rearrangement uses TRBV10-3 and TRBJ1-1; maybe TRBD1 (5 bases). The CDR3 covers 14 residues. The V end lost 6 bases, the J end lost 3 bases, and 14 bases lay between the germline ends. Germline V gene sequence: CDR1 ENHRY, CDR2 SYGVKD.

This clonotype was found many times. J is TRBJ1-1 and V is TRBV24-1, with D possibly matching TRBD1 (5 bases). CDR1 is KGHDR and CDR2 is SFDVKD in the germline V gene. V was trimmed by 9 bases and J by 3 bases, leaving 13 bases between them. The length of the CDR3 is 13 residues. The CDR3, as DNA: TGTGCCACCTCCTCGGGAGGGGACACTGAAGCTTTCTTT. Translating it yields CATSSGGDTEAFF.

This clonotype was seen at least ten times. V gene TRBV29-1 combines with J gene TRBJ2-1; TRBD2 agrees at 9 bases. The trim removed 6 bases at V and 3 bases at J, leaving 6 bases unmatched. CDR3 length: 14 amino acids. CDR1 SQVTM and CDR2 ANQGSEA come from the germline V gene. DNA for the CDR3: TGCAGCGTGAGGCGGGAGGGCCTCTACAATGAGCAGTTCTTC. Translated: CSVRREGLYNEQFF.

The sample holds a few counts of this clonotype. The V and J genes are TRBV11-2 and TRBJ2-2, with 9 bases fitting TRBD2. The trim removed 5 bases at V and 10 bases at J, leaving 2 bases unmatched. CDR1 is SGHAT and CDR2 is FQNNGV in the germline V gene. The CDR3 covers 12 residues. The CDR3 sequence is CASSIAGVELFF. DNA for the CDR3: TGTGCCAGCAGCATAGCGGGAGTGGAGCTGTTTTTT.

This clonotype was detected a few times. The chain employs TRBV7-6 and TRBJ2-5; weak D call: TRBD2 (6 bases). This CDR3 comprises 14 residues. Germline assignment: CDR1 SGHVS and CDR2 FNYEAQ. Trimming took 5 bases from V and 4 from J, leaving 14 bases between them. CDR3 residues: CASSPRLGPETQYF. Here the CDR3 DNA reads TGTGCCAGCAGCCCCCGACTAGGCCCAGAGACCCAGTACTTC.

The chain employs TRBV12-3 or TRBV12-4 and TRBJ2-1; 10 bases map to TRBD1. CDR3 length: 15 residues. The trim removed 6 bases at V and 5 bases at J, leaving 7 bases unmatched. CDR3 residues: CASSLDRGPDNEQFF. The CDR3 DNA sequence: TGTGCCAGCAGCCTCGACAGGGGGCCGGACAATGAGCAGTTCTTC.

This clonotype was recorded a few times. This rearrangement joins TRBV7-9 to TRBJ2-3, with 9 positions matching TRBD1. The CDR3 is 14 residues long. Germline trimming cut 5 bases from V and 5 bases from J; bases unmatched to any gene: 5. Germline V lookup: CDR1 SEHNR, CDR2 FQNEAQ (reference sequence). Here the CDR3 DNA reads TGTGCCAGCAGCCCCCGACAGGGGGAAGATACGCAGTATTTT. This sequence encodes CASSPRQGEDTQYF. Full variable domain (remainder filled in from reference TRBV7-9 and TRBJ2-3): DTGVSQNPRHKITKRGQNVTFRCDPISEHNRLYWYRQTLGQGPEFLTYFQNEAQLEKSRLLSDRFSAERPKGSFSTLEIQRTEQGDSAMYLCASSPRQGEDTQYFGPGTRLTVL.

This clonotype was seen at least ten times. Germline is not matched at one junction end, which may reflect a read error. This chain links TRBV20-1 with TRBJ2-7; 8 bases are shared with TRBD1. This CDR3 region has 14 residues. Germline CDR1 and CDR2: DFQATT and SNEGSKA (reference sequence). The CDR3 sequence: CSARVGQESSEQYF. Here the CDR3 DNA reads TGCAGTGCTAGAGTGGGACAGGAGTCCTCCGAGCAGTACTTC.

J is TRBJ2-3 and V is TRBV3-1, with 8 bases matching TRBD2. Trimming removed 4 bases from V and 6 bases from J; junction bases left unmatched: 6. The CDR3 totals 14 residues. From germline, CDR1 is LGHDT and CDR2 YNNKEL (reference sequence). The CDR3 DNA follows: TGTGCCAGCAGCCCTGGGACTAGTAGTGATACGCAGTATTTT. Translating it yields CASSPGTSSDTQYF.

This clonotype was recorded many times. The V gene is TRBV5-6, the J gene TRBJ1-1, with D unclear. The CDR3 is 12 residues long. V lost 6 bases to trimming and J lost 1 base, with 7 bases between them. Germline-derived CDR1 and CDR2 are SGHDT and YYEEEE. CDR3 in amino acids: CASTIWNTEAFF. DNA of the CDR3: TGTGCCAGCACGATATGGAACACTGAAGCTTTCTTT.

This clonotype was recorded at least ten times. V usage is TRBV6-5 and J usage is TRBJ1-5; TRBD1 aligns across 7 bases. There are 16 residues in the CDR3. Germline V gene data show CDR1 as MNHEY and CDR2 as SVGAGI. The V segment lost 5 bases and the J segment 10 bases; nucleotides outside the gene matches: 17. The CDR3: CASSGPGGTDLSPQHF. In nucleotides, the CDR3 is TGTGCCAGCAGTGGCCCAGGAGGGACAGACCTAAGTCCCCAGCATTTT.

Note on this clonotype: A much larger clone lies one base from this, so it may be a read error. This chain links TRBV2 with TRBJ2-1; 7 nucleotides agree with TRBD1. The germline V gene encodes CDR1 SNHLY and CDR2 FYNNEI. CDR3 length equals 14 residues. CDR3 nucleotides: TGTGGCAGCAAAGACAGGGTCTCCTACAATGAGCAGTTCTTC. Its protein product is CGSKDRVSYNEQFF.

The chain joins TRBV20-1 to TRBJ2-3; TRBD2 agrees at 9 bases. Per the germline V gene, CDR1 is DFQATT and CDR2 is SNEGSKA (reference sequence). This CDR3 region has 15 residues. The junction had 7 bases not matched to a gene; V was cut back by 6 bases and J by 0 bases. The CDR3 DNA sequence: TGCAGTGCAAGCGGGGGGCGGACTAGCACAGATACGCAGTATTTT. It codes for CSASGGRTSTDTQYF.

The rearrangement links TRBV7-9 to TRBJ2-1; TRBD1 is a possible D gene (5 bases). The CDR3 has 15 amino acids. V lost 7 bases and J lost 2, with 15 bases in between. Germline CDR1 SEHNR, CDR2 FQNEAQ (reference sequence). DNA of the CDR3: TGTGCCAGCATCGCAGGGCCCCAACCCTACAATGAGCAGTTCTTC. Its protein is CASIAGPQPYNEQFF.